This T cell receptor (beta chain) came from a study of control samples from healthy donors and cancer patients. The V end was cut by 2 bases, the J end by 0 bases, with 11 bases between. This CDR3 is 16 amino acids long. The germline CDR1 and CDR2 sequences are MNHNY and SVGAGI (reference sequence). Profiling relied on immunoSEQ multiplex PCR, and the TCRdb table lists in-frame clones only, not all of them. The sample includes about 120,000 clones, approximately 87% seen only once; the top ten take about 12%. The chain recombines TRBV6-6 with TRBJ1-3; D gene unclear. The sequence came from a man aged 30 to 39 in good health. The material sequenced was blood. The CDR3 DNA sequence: TGTGCCAGCAGTTACGAACCACGCAGCTCTGGAAACACCATATATTTT. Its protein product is CASSYEPRSSGNTIYF.